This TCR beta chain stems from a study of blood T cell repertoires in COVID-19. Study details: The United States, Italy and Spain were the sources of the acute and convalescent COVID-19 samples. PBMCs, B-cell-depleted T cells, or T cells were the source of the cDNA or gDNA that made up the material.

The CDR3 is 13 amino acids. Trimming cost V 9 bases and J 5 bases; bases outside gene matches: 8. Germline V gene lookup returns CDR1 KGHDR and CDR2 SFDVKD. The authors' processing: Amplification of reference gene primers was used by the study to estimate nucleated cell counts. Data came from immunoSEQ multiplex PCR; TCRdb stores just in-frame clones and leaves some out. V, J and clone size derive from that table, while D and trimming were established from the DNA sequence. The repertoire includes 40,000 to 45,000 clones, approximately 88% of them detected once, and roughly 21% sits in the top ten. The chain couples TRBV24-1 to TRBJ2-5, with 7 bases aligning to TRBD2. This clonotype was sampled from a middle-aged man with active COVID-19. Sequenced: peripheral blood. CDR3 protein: CATGPGGFETQYF. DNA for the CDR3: TGTGCCACCGGCCCGGGGGGATTTGAGACCCAGTACTTC.